One sample yielded the 14 T cell receptor beta chains listed below, sequenced in a study of T cells in Graves' hyperthyroidism and ophthalmopathy. Researchers took RNA transcripts and amplified the TCR beta CDR3 regions from them. HTBI primers drove first-round RT-PCR of the TCR CDR3. Each CDR3 protein gets one entry after TCRdb re-called the multiplex PCR reads with MiXCR. The data contain around 500,000 distinct CDR3 sequences, approximately 23% of them singletons. The sequencing sample was made of blood. The receptors were gathered from a woman in her 70s with Graves' ophthalmopathy.

This clonotype was recorded a few times. The rearrangement links TRBV20-1 to TRBJ2-2; 9 nucleotides match TRBD2. Germline-derived CDR1 and CDR2 are DFQATT and SNEGSKA (reference sequence). The CDR3 has 18 residues. The junction had 15 bases not matched to a gene; V was cut back by 6 bases and J by 1 base. The CDR3 sequence is CSAYLGREGRRNTGELFF. CDR3 sequence (DNA): TGCAGTGCCTACCTCGGGCGGGAGGGCCGAAGGAACACCGGGGAGCTGTTTTTT.

Points on this clonotype: An end of the junction does not agree with germline; a read error may underlie this. The chain combines TRBV5-5 with TRBJ1-3; D unresolved. CDR1 is SGHKS and CDR2 is YYEKEE in the germline V gene (reference sequence). The CDR3 is made up of 16 amino acids. Here the CDR3 reads CASSREAHSSGNTIYF. The CDR3 DNA sequence: TGCGCCAGCAGCCGGGAGGCCCATAGCTCTGGAAACACCATATATTTT.

The table lists this clonotype with a few counts. The V and J genes are TRBV30 and TRBJ1-6; D not resolved. V lost 0 bases to trimming and J lost 8 bases, with 11 bases between them. Germline lookup yields CDR1 GTSNPN and CDR2 SVGIG (reference sequence). This CDR3 contains 14 residues. The CDR3 DNA follows: TGTGCCTGGAGTGTACGAGGGTTTTATTCACCCCTCCACTTT. Protein sequence: CAWSVRGFYSPLHF.

This clonotype was observed a handful of times. The chain joins TRBV6-2 or TRBV6-3 to TRBJ2-1; tentatively, D is TRBD2 (5 bases). The germline V gene encodes CDR1 MNHEY and CDR2 SVGEGT. The V end lost 4 bases, the J end lost 0 bases, and 16 bases lay between the germline ends. The CDR3 has 17 residues. CDR3 protein: CASSLGLARSSYNEQFF. In DNA, the CDR3 is TGTGCCAGCAGTTTAGGACTCGCCAGGAGCTCCTACAATGAGCAGTTCTTC.

This clonotype was observed once. This chain links TRBV27 with TRBJ1-6; the match to TRBD1 covers 8 bases. Germline V gene data show CDR1 as MNHEY and CDR2 as SMNVEV (reference sequence). The CDR3 runs 17 residues. V lost 6 bases to trimming and J lost 4 bases; unmatched junction nucleotides: 11. The CDR3 reads CASRPGRTGSYNSPLHF. The CDR3 nucleotides are TGTGCCAGCAGACCGGGGAGGACAGGGAGTTATAATTCACCCCTCCACTTT.

This chain joins TRBV13 and TRBJ1-2; no clear D. Trimming took 1 base from V and 8 from J, leaving 11 bases between them. Looked up from germline, CDR1 is PRHDT and CDR2 is FYEKMQ (reference sequence). The CDR3 is 13 residues long. CDR3 residues: CASSLASISGYTF. CDR3 in DNA: TGTGCCAGCAGCTTAGCGTCCATCAGCGGCTACACCTTC.

This clonotype was counted at least ten times. CDR3 in amino acids: CASSYGGRGDTQYF. The CDR3 DNA reads TGTGCCAGCAGTTACGGAGGGAGAGGGGATACGCAGTATTTT. The chain has TRBV12-3 or TRBV12-4 and TRBJ2-3; tentative D call: TRBD2 (6 bases). The V end lost 4 bases, the J end lost 6 bases, and 14 bases lay between the germline ends. The length of the CDR3 is 14 residues.

The rearrangement uses TRBV11-2 and TRBJ2-3; the match to TRBD2 covers 8 bases. V lost 6 bases, J lost 1 base, and 15 bases stayed unmatched. Germline CDR1 reads SGHAT; CDR2 reads FQNNGV. The CDR3 has 18 amino acids. As DNA, the CDR3 is TGTGCCAGCAGTATCGGGGGGGGAGGCGGGAGTGGCACAGATACGCAGTATTTT. This codes for CASSIGGGGGSGTDTQYF. The full variable domain, its missing parts supplied by reference TRBV11-2 and TRBJ2-3, is EAGVAQSPRYKIIEKRQSVAFWCNPISGHATLYWYQQILGQGPKLLIQFQNNGVVDDSQLPKDRFSAERLKGVDSTLKIQPAKLEDSAVYLCASSIGGGGGSGTDTQYFGPGTRLTVL.

This clonotype was detected ten times or more. The gene calls are TRBV20-1 and TRBJ2-1; D may correspond to TRBD1 or TRBD2 (5 bases each). V gave up 2 bases and J gave up 8 bases, with 22 bases separating them. The CDR3 loop spans 16 amino acids. Germline CDR1 reads DFQATT; CDR2 reads SNEGSKA (reference sequence). CDR3 nucleotide sequence: TGCAGTGCTAGACAAGGCAGCGGTTCTCTGGGGGATGAGCAGTTCTTC. Encoded protein: CSARQGSGSLGDEQFF.

A few counts support this clonotype. The V gene is TRBV19, the J gene TRBJ2-7, with TRBD1 matching 7 bases. The trim removed 2 bases at V and 2 bases at J, leaving 6 bases unmatched. The CDR3 sequence is 15 residues long. CDR1 LNHDA and CDR2 SQIVND come from the germline V gene (reference sequence). The CDR3 DNA sequence: TGTGCCAGTAGTATAACCGGGACAGCTACCTACGAGCAGTACTTC. Encoded protein: CASSITGTATYEQYF. The whole variable domain, remainder taken from reference TRBV19 and TRBJ2-7, is DGGITQSPKYLFRKEGQNVTLSCEQNLNHDAMYWYRQDPGQGLRLIYYSQIVNDFQKGDIAEGYSVSREKKESFPLTVTSAQKNPTAFYLCASSITGTATYEQYFGPGTRLTVT.

This clonotype occurred a few times. The chain employs TRBV6-2 or TRBV6-3 and TRBJ1-4; no clear D gene. The germline CDR1 and CDR2 sequences are MNHEY and SVGEGT. The CDR3 is 11 amino acids. The V end was cut by 2 bases, the J end by 10 bases, with 5 bases between. The CDR3 DNA reads as TGTGCCAGCAGTTACGGCGGAAAACTGTTTTTT. It encodes CASSYGGKLFF.

The rearrangement joins TRBV19 to TRBJ1-5; TRBD1 aligns across 9 bases. V shed 1 base, J shed 1 base, and the junction held 17 bases outside the gene matches. This CDR3 has 21 amino acids. CDR1 LNHDA and CDR2 SQIVND come from the germline V gene (reference sequence). DNA of the CDR3: TGTGCCAGTAGTATAGGTTTATGGGACAGGGTCAGTCAGGAGAGCAATCAGCCCCAGCATTTT. Residues: CASSIGLWDRVSQESNQPQHF.

This clonotype was recorded a few times. CDR3 sequence: CASSLGGPTNEAFF. The CDR3 DNA reads as TGTGCCAGCAGCTTAGGGGGACCGACTAATGAAGCTTTCTTT. This chain uses TRBV11-3 with TRBJ1-1; weak D call: TRBD1 (5 bases). This CDR3 is built from 14 residues. CDR1 is SGHNT, CDR2 YENEEA, per germline. V was shortened by 1 base and J by 7 bases, with 13 bases between the two germline ends.

The V and J genes are TRBV3-1 and TRBJ1-1; D possibly corresponds to TRBD1 (5 bases). The CDR3 covers 14 residues. The germline V gene has CDR1 LGHDT and CDR2 YNNKEL (reference sequence). V gave up 1 base and J gave up 4 bases, with 10 bases separating them. CDR3 region: CASSQAGVTTEAFF. In DNA, the CDR3 is TGTGCCAGCAGCCAAGCGGGGGTAACCACTGAAGCTTTCTTT. Complete variable domain (other parts from reference TRBV3-1 and TRBJ1-1): DTAVSQTPKYLVTQMGNDKSIKCEQNLGHDTMYWYKQDSKKFLKIMFSYNNKELIINETVPNRFSPKSPDKAHLNLHINSLELGDSAVYFCASSQAGVTTEAFFGQGTRLTVV.